This is a list of T cell receptor beta chains from one sample in a study of shared clonotypes between healthy human individuals. Generated by immunoSEQ multiplex PCR, the TCRdb table keeps only in-frame clones and is missing some. The table shows 2 million to 2.5 million clones, with about 94% occurring only once. Sequencing was performed on naive CD4+ T cells sorted from blood. These receptors all come from a man between 18 and 35 years old in good health. Both conserved end residues are part of each CDR3. Each record gives: D gene, clone size, V gene, J gene, CDR3 protein, CDR3 DNA. The D gene is left open where the match is weak. Some rows mark clone size as missing; the rest say once, few, many or name a class of expanded clone.

d_gene: TRBD1; abundance: -; v_gene: TRBV7-8; j_gene: TRBJ1-4; CDR3aa: CASSWGQGRTNEKLFF; CDR3nt: TGTGCCAGCAGCTGGGGACAGGGACGGACTAATGAAAAACTGTTTTTT
d_gene: -; abundance: -; v_gene: TRBV5-4; j_gene: TRBJ1-2; CDR3aa: CASSLDWDGYTF; CDR3nt: TGTGCCAGCAGCTTGGACTGGGATGGCTACACCTTC
d_gene: TRBD2; abundance: -; v_gene: TRBV5-4; j_gene: TRBJ2-5; CDR3aa: CASGRSGTSGYQETQYF; CDR3nt: TGTGCCAGCGGGAGATCCGGGACTAGCGGGTACCAAGAGACCCAGTACTTC
d_gene: TRBD1; abundance: -; v_gene: TRBV28; j_gene: TRBJ2-7; CDR3aa: CASSSASGTGSYEQYF; CDR3nt: TGTGCCAGCAGTTCGGCCTCCGGGACAGGGTCCTACGAGCAGTACTTC
d_gene: -; abundance: -; v_gene: TRBV19; j_gene: TRBJ1-2; CDR3aa: CASSRGQNYGYTF; CDR3nt: TGTGCCAGTAGCAGGGGACAAAACTATGGCTACACCTTC
d_gene: -; abundance: once; v_gene: TRBV4-1; j_gene: TRBJ2-3; CDR3aa: CASSHGRADTQYF; CDR3nt: TGCGCCAGCAGCCACGGAAGGGCAGATACGCAGTATTTT
d_gene: -; abundance: -; v_gene: TRBV9; j_gene: TRBJ2-3; CDR3aa: CASSVGASDTQYF; CDR3nt: TGTGCCAGCAGCGTAGGAGCGTCGGATACGCAGTATTTT
d_gene: -; abundance: -; v_gene: TRBV7-9; j_gene: TRBJ1-2; CDR3aa: CASSLEHSGYTF; CDR3nt: TGTGCCAGCAGCTTAGAACATAGTGGCTACACCTTC
d_gene: TRBD2; abundance: -; v_gene: TRBV9; j_gene: TRBJ2-3; CDR3aa: CASSTGLAGSDTQYF; CDR3nt: TGTGCCAGCAGCACCGGACTAGCGGGATCAGATACGCAGTATTTT
d_gene: -; abundance: -; v_gene: TRBV11-2; j_gene: TRBJ1-4; CDR3aa: CASSLGGVGNEKLFF; CDR3nt: TGTGCCAGCAGCTTAGGTGGGGTTGGGAATGAAAAACTGTTTTTT
d_gene: TRBD1; abundance: once; v_gene: TRBV5-1; j_gene: TRBJ2-2; CDR3aa: CASSLGSGQGTGELFF; CDR3nt: TGCGCCAGCAGCTTGGGGTCGGGACAGGGGACCGGGGAGCTGTTTTTT
d_gene: -; abundance: -; v_gene: TRBV19; j_gene: TRBJ1-3; CDR3aa: CASSIIWDTNSGNTIYF; CDR3nt: TGTGCCAGTAGTATAATTTGGGACACCAACTCTGGAAACACCATATATTTT
d_gene: -; abundance: -; v_gene: TRBV10-1; j_gene: TRBJ2-2; CDR3aa: CASSRGSTGELFF; CDR3nt: TGCGCCAGCAGCCGCGGCTCAACCGGGGAGCTGTTTTTT
d_gene: -; abundance: -; v_gene: TRBV30; j_gene: TRBJ2-1; CDR3aa: CACVRLPLNEQFF; CDR3nt: TGTGCCTGCGTAAGACTACCCCTGAATGAGCAGTTCTTC
d_gene: -; abundance: -; v_gene: TRBV27; j_gene: TRBJ1-6; CDR3aa: CASSPRGGFSSYNSPLHF; CDR3nt: TGTGCCAGCAGTCCTCGAGGGGGGTTTAGCTCCTATAATTCACCCCTCCACTTT
d_gene: TRBD2; abundance: -; v_gene: TRBV7-2; j_gene: TRBJ2-3; CDR3aa: CASSLLAGGTDTQYF; CDR3nt: TGTGCCAGCAGCTTGCTAGCGGGAGGCACAGATACGCAGTATTTT
d_gene: TRBD1; abundance: -; v_gene: TRBV6-5; j_gene: TRBJ1-6; CDR3aa: CASRETGGNSPLHF; CDR3nt: TGTGCCAGCAGGGAGACAGGGGGCAATTCACCCCTCCACTTT
d_gene: TRBD1; abundance: once; v_gene: TRBV29-1; j_gene: TRBJ1-6; CDR3aa: CSVSSGGNNSPLHF; CDR3nt: TGCAGCGTTTCGTCAGGGGGGAATAATTCACCCCTCCACTTT
d_gene: -; abundance: -; v_gene: TRBV4-1; j_gene: TRBJ2-5; CDR3aa: CASSQDGGGNPRETQYF; CDR3nt: TGCGCCAGCAGCCAAGATGGGGGCGGGAACCCTCGGGAGACCCAGTACTTC
d_gene: -; abundance: -; v_gene: TRBV7-8; j_gene: TRBJ1-5; CDR3aa: CASSFDRSNQPQHF; CDR3nt: TGTGCCAGCAGCTTTGACAGGAGCAATCAGCCCCAGCATTTT
d_gene: -; abundance: once; v_gene: TRBV7-2; j_gene: TRBJ2-3; CDR3aa: CASSSGLYTDTQYF; CDR3nt: TGTGCCAGCAGCTCGGGACTTTACACAGATACGCAGTATTTT
d_gene: -; abundance: -; v_gene: TRBV6-1; j_gene: TRBJ2-2; CDR3aa: CASSPHSNTGELFF; CDR3nt: TGTGCCAGCAGTCCCCACAGCAACACCGGGGAGCTGTTTTTT
d_gene: TRBD2; abundance: -; v_gene: TRBV4-2; j_gene: TRBJ2-5; CDR3aa: CASSQLAGGRETQYF; CDR3nt: TGTGCCAGCAGCCAGCTAGCGGGGGGGCGGGAGACCCAGTACTTC
d_gene: -; abundance: -; v_gene: TRBV11-2; j_gene: TRBJ2-5; CDR3aa: CASSLPTPGGETQYF; CDR3nt: TGTGCCAGCAGCTTACCTACCCCCGGGGGTGAGACCCAGTACTTC
d_gene: -; abundance: -; v_gene: TRBV7-9; j_gene: TRBJ1-6; CDR3aa: CASSSRDINSPLHF; CDR3nt: TGTGCCAGCAGCTCCCGGGACATAAATTCACCCCTCCACTTT
d_gene: TRBD1; abundance: -; v_gene: TRBV5-1; j_gene: TRBJ1-4; CDR3aa: CASGQGSNEKLFF; CDR3nt: TGCGCCAGCGGACAGGGTTCTAATGAAAAACTGTTTTTT
d_gene: -; abundance: -; v_gene: TRBV6-5; j_gene: TRBJ1-1; CDR3aa: CASRQSRLNTEAFF; CDR3nt: TGTGCCAGCAGACAATCGAGGTTGAACACTGAAGCTTTCTTT